The source of this T cell receptor beta chain is a study of breast tumors, draining lymph nodes, adjacent tissues. Broader study findings: Tumor TCR diversity was below lymph nodes but above nontumor tissue. Data only fit, rather than demonstrated, lymph node origin of most tumor T cells.

One entry per CDR3 protein, called by TCRdb with MiXCR from the multiplex PCR reads. The table has approximately 63,000 distinct CDR3 sequences, around three fifths seen once. This clonotype was picked up a small number of times. What it recognizes is unknown. The V end was cut by 3 bases, the J end by 6 bases, with 20 bases between. Germline V lookup: CDR1 GTSNPN, CDR2 SVGIG (reference sequence). CDR3 length: 15 amino acids. The genes are TRBV30 and TRBJ1-1; D not certain. This receptor was taken from a female donor with breast cancer. Some clones in this sample may be carry-over from other donors' samples. The sequencing sample was made of breast tumor tissue. In DNA, the CDR3 is TGTGCCTGGAGCAGGAGAGGACGGGCAGGCCCTGAAGCTTTCTTT. This encodes CAWSRRGRAGPEAFF. The full variable domain, its missing parts supplied by reference TRBV30 and TRBJ1-1, is SQTIHQWPATLVQPVGSPLSLECTVEGTSNPNLYWYRQAAGRGLQLLFYSVGIGQISSEVPQNLSASRPQDRQFILSSKKLLLSDSGFYLCAWSRRGRAGPEAFFGQGTRLTVV.